These 10 T cell receptor beta chains were all obtained from the same sample, sequenced in a study of cytomegalovirus exposure and HLA in healthy donors. Researchers ran the PCR with 60 Vbeta and 13 Jbeta primers. Clones were sequenced by immunoSEQ multiplex PCR, and TCRdb holds only the in-frame ones, with some missing. The profile shows some 170,000 clones, 87% of them singletons. The sample taken for sequencing was PBMCs. The origin of the receptors is a woman aged 25 to 39 in good health and CMV-seronegative.

This clone was observed a few times. The genes are TRBV30 and TRBJ2-5; the D is unclear. The length of the CDR3 is 13 residues. Trimming removed 0 bases from V and 2 bases from J, with 7 bases in between. Germline lookup yields CDR1 GTSNPN and CDR2 SVGIG (reference sequence). The CDR3 DNA reads as TGTGCCTGGAGTGTACACAGTCAAGAGACCCAGTACTTC. Its protein is CAWSVHSQETQYF.

The chain recombines TRBV28 with TRBJ1-5; tentatively, D is TRBD1 (6 bases). Germline V gene sequence: CDR1 MDHEN, CDR2 SYDVKM. Trimming left V 4 bases short and J 5 bases short, with 12 bases between. The CDR3 runs to 14 residues. In DNA, the CDR3 is TGTGCCAGCAGTTCCGACAGGACCGATCAGCCCCAGCATTTT. This codes for CASSSDRTDQPQHF.

In its sample, this clone was seen once. V usage is TRBV25-1 and J usage is TRBJ2-3; perhaps TRBD1 as D (6 bases). V dropped 5 bases and J dropped 9 bases, with 15 bases sitting between them. Germline V gene data show CDR1 as MGHDK and CDR2 as SYGVNS. The CDR3 runs 13 residues. CDR3 loop: CASSWDIPGTQYF. For the CDR3, the DNA is TGTGCCAGCAGTTGGGACATCCCAGGGACGCAGTATTTT.

This rearrangement joins TRBV16 to TRBJ2-7; D is uncertain. This CDR3 contains 15 residues. Trimming cost V 5 bases and J 4 bases, with 18 bases left between them. Germline CDR1 KGHSY, CDR2 FQNENV. The CDR3, as DNA: TGTGCCAGCAGCACCCCGAAGAAAAGCAATTACGAGCAGTACTTC. The encoded protein is CASSTPKKSNYEQYF.

The chain employs TRBV5-1 and TRBJ1-1; tentatively, D is TRBD1 (5 bases). The CDR3 has 15 amino acids. V lost 0 bases and J lost 2, with 11 bases in between. Germline V lookup: CDR1 SGHRS, CDR2 YFSETQ. CDR3 DNA: TGCGCCAGCAGCTTGGCAGGGCCGGGCAACACTGAAGCTTTCTTT. It encodes CASSLAGPGNTEAFF.

V usage is TRBV5-6 and J usage is TRBJ2-2, with TRBD1 identical over 8 bases. The CDR3 has 14 amino acids. Germline CDR1 reads SGHDT; CDR2 reads YYEEEE. V lost 0 bases to trimming and J lost 7 bases; unmatched junction nucleotides: 2. CDR3 coding DNA: TGTGCCAGCAGCTTGGAACAGGGGGTCGGGGAGCTGTTTTTT. Its translation: CASSLEQGVGELFF.

A remark on this clone: Its ends do not fully match the called genes, so a read error is possible. Other DNA sequences in this specimen translate into the identical CDR3. The chain couples TRBV2 to TRBJ2-3; TRBD1 aligns across 8 bases. Germline V CDR1 and CDR2: SNHLY, FYNNEI. CDR3 length equals 15 residues. The CDR3 is CASSRTGIPTDTQYF. As DNA, the CDR3 is TGTGCCAGCAGTCGGACAGGGATCCCAACAGATACGCAGTACTTT.

The chain joins TRBV7-2 to TRBJ2-1; 12 bases match TRBD2. Germline loops: CDR1 SGHTA, CDR2 FQGNSA. The CDR3 extends over 15 amino acids. The ends lost 2 bases at V and 7 bases at J; junction bases unmatched: 3. CDR3 nucleotide sequence: TGTGCCAGCAGCTTACGGCTAGCGGGGGGGAATGAGCAGTTCTTC. This gives the protein CASSLRLAGGNEQFF.

The J gene is TRBJ2-7, the V gene TRBV6-1; no reliable D call. Germline lookup yields CDR1 MNHNS and CDR2 SASEGT. V lost 4 bases to trimming and J lost 4 bases, with 5 bases between them. This CDR3 has 11 amino acids. The CDR3 region is CASSGGYEQYF. The CDR3, as DNA: TGTGCCAGCAGTGGCGGATACGAGCAGTACTTC.

The rearrangement uses TRBV18 and TRBJ2-3, with TRBD2 matching 11 bases. CDR1 and CDR2 (germline): KGHSH, LQKENI. J gave up 0 bases and V 6 bases, and 2 bases lay outside the gene matches. The CDR3 is 15 residues long. DNA for the CDR3: TGTGCCAGCTCCCGGACTAGCGGGAGCACAGATACGCAGTATTTT. It encodes CASSRTSGSTDTQYF. The complete variable domain, with remaining parts taken from reference TRBV18 and TRBJ2-3, reads NAGVMQNPRHLVRRRGQEARLRCSPMKGHSHVYWYRQLPEEGLKFMVYLQKENIIDESGMPKERFSAEFPKEGPSILRIQQVVRGDSAAYFCASSRTSGSTDTQYFGPGTRLTVL.